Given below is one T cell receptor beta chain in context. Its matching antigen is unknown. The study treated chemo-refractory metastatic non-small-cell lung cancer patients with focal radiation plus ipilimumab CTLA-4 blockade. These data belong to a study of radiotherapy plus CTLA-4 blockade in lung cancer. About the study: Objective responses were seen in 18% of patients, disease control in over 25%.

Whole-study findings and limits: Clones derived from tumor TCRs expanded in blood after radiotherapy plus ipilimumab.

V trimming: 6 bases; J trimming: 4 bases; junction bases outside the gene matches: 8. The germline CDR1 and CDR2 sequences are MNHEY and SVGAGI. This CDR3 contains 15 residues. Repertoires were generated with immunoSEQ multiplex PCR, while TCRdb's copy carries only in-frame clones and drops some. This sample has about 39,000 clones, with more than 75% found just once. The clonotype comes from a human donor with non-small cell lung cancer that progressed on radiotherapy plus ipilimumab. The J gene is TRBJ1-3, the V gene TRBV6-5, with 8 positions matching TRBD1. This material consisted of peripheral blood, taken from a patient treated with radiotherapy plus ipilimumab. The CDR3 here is CASSDRGLRGNTIYF. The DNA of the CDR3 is TGTGCCAGCAGCGACAGGGGTTTGAGAGGAAACACCATATATTTT.